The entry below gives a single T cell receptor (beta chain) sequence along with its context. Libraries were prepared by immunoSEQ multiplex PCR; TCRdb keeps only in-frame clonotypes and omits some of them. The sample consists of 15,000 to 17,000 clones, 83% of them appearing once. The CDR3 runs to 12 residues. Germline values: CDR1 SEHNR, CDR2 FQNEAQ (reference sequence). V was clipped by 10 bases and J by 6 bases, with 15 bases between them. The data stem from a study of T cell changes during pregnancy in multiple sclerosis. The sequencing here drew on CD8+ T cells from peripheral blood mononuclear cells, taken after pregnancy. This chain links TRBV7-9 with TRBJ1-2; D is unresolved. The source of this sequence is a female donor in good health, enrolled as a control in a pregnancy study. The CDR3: CAIDHSYNGYTF. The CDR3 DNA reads TGTGCCATCGACCACAGTTACAATGGCTACACCTTC.